This TCR beta chain stems from a study of breast tumors, draining lymph nodes, adjacent tissues. Broader study findings: The lymph node origin of tumor T cells was framed as consistent with a hypothesis, not demonstrated. Findings are consistent with lymph node origin and intratumoral expansion of most tumor T cells. Tumors had less TCR diversity than lymph nodes, more than nontumor tissue. Luminal-like breast cancer showed significantly greater tumor-nontumor repertoire similarity than basal-like breast cancer did.

This CDR3 has 13 residues. The V and J ends lost 2 bases and 8 bases respectively, with 12 bases between them. CDR1 is SGHTA and CDR2 is FQGNSA in the germline V gene. Axillary draining lymph nodes of breast cancer patients supplied the node samples. MiXCR was run by TCRdb on the multiplex PCR reads, yielding one entry per CDR3 protein. The sample holds about 230,000 distinct CDR3 sequences, about 30% seen once. Worth noting for this clonotype: Its antigen remains unidentified.

Source material: axillary lymph node tissue. This clonotype originated in a female donor with breast cancer. Some clones in this sample may be carry-over from other donors' samples. The rearrangement uses TRBV7-2 and TRBJ1-2; D ambiguous. This CDR3 reads CASSLSGGVGYTF. In DNA form, the CDR3 reads TGTGCCAGCAGCTTAAGCGGCGGGGTAGGCTACACCTTC.